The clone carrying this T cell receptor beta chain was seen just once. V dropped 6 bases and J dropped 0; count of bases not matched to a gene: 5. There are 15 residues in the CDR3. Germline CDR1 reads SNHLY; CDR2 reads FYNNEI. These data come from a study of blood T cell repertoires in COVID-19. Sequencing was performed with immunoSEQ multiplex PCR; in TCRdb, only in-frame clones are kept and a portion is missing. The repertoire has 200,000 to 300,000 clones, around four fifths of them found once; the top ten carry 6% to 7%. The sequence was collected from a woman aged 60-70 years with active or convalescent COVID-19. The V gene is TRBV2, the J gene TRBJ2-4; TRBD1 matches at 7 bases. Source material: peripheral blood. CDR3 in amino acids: CASRRTGVAKNIQYF. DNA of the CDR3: TGTGCCAGCAGACGGACAGGAGTAGCCAAAAACATTCAGTACTTC.